Below, 5 T cell receptor beta chains from the same sample are listed, as sequenced in a study of human T cells and chemical hapten exposure (dated by TCRdb to the early 2020s). Per the publication, the time point label means: patch test 2, 6 weeks after DPC sensitization. The treatment or condition label, read with the paper, signifies: therapeutic diphenylcyclopropenone sensitization with weekly scalp DPC. Library construction relied on RACE. The listed sequencing device is NextSeq 500. TCRdb reworked the public reads: Q25 trimming with fastp, MiXCR clone assembly, productive beta chains retained. Rows with one shared CDR3 protein collapse into an entry with the most common genes and DNA. The sample profile shows a few hundred thousand distinct CDR3 sequences; under 6.5% of them were found once. Over 5.5% of the sample is held by the ten biggest clonotypes. The sequences come from whole blood, collected in connection with sensitization to the hapten diphenylcyclopropenone (DPC). Receptors originate from a woman younger than 30 with alopecia areata. Some clones in this sample may be carry-over from other donors' samples.

This clonotype was seen only a few times. The V call is TRBV5-1, the J call TRBJ1-4; D ambiguous. The germline V and J ends were trimmed by 1 base and 4 bases, with 17 bases remaining between them. The CDR3 has 17 residues. From germline, CDR1 is SGHRS and CDR2 YFSETQ. CDR3 loop: CASSLRSSTGFNEKLFF. DNA of the CDR3: TGCGCCAGCAGCTTGAGATCTTCTACGGGGTTTAATGAAAAACTGTTTTTT.

This clonotype was counted a few times. The V gene is TRBV10-3, the J gene TRBJ2-3, with D possibly being TRBD2 (6 bases). The CDR3 spans 14 residues. V was clipped by 8 bases and J by 14 bases, with 26 bases between them. Per germline, CDR1 ENHRY and CDR2 SYGVKD. The CDR3 DNA follows: TGTGCCATCTGGAGCGGGTCGACAAACCCCATTCTGTATTTT. This translates into CAIWSGSTNPILYF.

This clonotype was recorded at least ten times. This sequence joins TRBV7-2 and TRBJ1-4; no clear D. V was clipped by 5 bases and J by 0 bases, with 7 bases between them. This CDR3 is built from 14 residues. Germline CDR1 SGHTA, CDR2 FQGNSA. The CDR3 here is CASSRVATNEKLFF. As DNA, the CDR3 is TGTGCCAGCAGCCGGGTGGCAACTAATGAAAAACTGTTTTTT.

This clonotype showed up many times. The genes are TRBV7-8 and TRBJ2-3; D is ambiguous. This CDR3 spans 11 amino acids. The V end lost 1 base, the J end lost 8 bases, and 4 bases lay between the germline ends. From germline, CDR1 is SGHVS and CDR2 FQNEAQ. The CDR3 loop is CASSLDSTQYF. The DNA of the CDR3 is TGTGCCAGCAGCTTAGACAGTACGCAGTATTTT.

This clonotype was seen a handful of times. The chain has TRBV3-1 and TRBJ2-3; D is uncertain. The CDR3 spans 12 residues. Trimming left V 3 bases short and J 9 bases short, with 10 bases between. Germline V gene lookup returns CDR1 LGHDT and CDR2 YNNKEL (reference sequence). In DNA, the CDR3 is TGTGCCAGCAGCCACAACACCGAGACGCAGTATTTT. Protein sequence: CASSHNTETQYF.